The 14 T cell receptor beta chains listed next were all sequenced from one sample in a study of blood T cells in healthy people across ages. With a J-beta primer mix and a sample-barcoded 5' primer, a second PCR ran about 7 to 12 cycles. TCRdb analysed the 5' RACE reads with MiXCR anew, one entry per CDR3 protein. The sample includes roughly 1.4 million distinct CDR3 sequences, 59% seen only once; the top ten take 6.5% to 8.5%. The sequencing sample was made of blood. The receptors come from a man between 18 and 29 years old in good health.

The CDR3 loop is CATLASDRGDEQFF. As DNA, the CDR3 is TGTGCCACCTTAGCCAGCGACAGGGGGGATGAGCAGTTCTTC. The chain uses TRBV6-5 and TRBJ2-1, with TRBD1 matching over 9 bases. The CDR3 has 14 residues. Germline V gene lookup returns CDR1 MNHEY and CDR2 SVGAGI. The V segment lost 10 bases and the J segment 8 bases; nucleotides outside the gene matches: 12.

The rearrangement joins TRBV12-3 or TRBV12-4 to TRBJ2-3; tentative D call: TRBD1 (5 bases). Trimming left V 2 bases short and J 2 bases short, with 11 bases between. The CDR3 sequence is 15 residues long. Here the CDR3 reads CASSLRGANTDTQYF. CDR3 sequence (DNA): TGTGCCAGCAGTTTAAGGGGCGCGAACACAGATACGCAGTATTTT.

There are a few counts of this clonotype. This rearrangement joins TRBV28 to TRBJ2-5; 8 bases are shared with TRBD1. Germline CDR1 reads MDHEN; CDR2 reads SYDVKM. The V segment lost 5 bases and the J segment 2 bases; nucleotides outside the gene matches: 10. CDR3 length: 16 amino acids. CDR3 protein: CASSRPGQEVQETQYF. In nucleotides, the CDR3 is TGTGCCAGCAGTAGACCGGGACAGGAGGTACAAGAGACCCAGTACTTC.

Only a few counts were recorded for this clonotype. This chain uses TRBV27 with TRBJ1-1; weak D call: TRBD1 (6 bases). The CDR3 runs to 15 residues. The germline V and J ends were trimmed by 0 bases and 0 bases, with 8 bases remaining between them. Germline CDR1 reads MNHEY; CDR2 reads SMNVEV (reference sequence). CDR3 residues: CASSLSGGLNTEAFF. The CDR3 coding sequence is TGTGCCAGCAGTTTATCGGGGGGGCTGAACACTGAAGCTTTCTTT.

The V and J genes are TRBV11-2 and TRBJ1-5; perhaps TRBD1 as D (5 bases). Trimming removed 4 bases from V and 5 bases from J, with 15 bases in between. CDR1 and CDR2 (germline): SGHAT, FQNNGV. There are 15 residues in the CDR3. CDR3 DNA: TGTGCCAGCAGCTCAGGGTCCCTGGGGGATCAGCCCCAGCATTTT. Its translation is CASSSGSLGDQPQHF.

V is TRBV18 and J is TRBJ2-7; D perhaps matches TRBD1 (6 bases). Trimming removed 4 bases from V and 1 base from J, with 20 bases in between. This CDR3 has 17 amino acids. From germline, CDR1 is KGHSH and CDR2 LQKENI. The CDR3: CASSLLSSGQASYEQYF. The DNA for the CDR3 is TGTGCCAGCTCACTTCTGTCGTCGGGACAAGCATCCTACGAGCAGTACTTC.

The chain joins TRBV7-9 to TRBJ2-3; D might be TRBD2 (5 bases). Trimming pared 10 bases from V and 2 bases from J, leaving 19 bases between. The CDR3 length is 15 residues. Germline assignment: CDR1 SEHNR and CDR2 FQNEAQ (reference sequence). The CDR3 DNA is TGTGCCAACACCTTCGGACCCCGGGACACAGATACGCAGTATTTT. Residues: CANTFGPRDTDTQYF.

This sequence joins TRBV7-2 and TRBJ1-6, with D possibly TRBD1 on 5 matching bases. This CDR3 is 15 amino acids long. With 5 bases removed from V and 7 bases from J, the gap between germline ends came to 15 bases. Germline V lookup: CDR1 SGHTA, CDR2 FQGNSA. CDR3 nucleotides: TGTGCCAGCAGCCCGCGTGGGACGGAGAATTCACCCCTCCACTTT. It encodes CASSPRGTENSPLHF.

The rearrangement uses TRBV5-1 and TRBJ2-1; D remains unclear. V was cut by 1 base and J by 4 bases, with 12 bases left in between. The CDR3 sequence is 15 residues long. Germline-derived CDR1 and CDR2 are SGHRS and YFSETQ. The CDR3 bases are TGCGCCAGCAGCTTGTCCGAGGTCGGATACAATGAGCAGTTCTTC. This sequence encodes CASSLSEVGYNEQFF.

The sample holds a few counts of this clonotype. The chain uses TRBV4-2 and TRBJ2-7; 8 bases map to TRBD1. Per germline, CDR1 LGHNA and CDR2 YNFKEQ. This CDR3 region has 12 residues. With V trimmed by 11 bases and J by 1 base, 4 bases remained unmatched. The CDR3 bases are TGTGCCGCAGGGGGCGGATCCTACGAGCAGTACTTC. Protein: CAAGGGSYEQYF.

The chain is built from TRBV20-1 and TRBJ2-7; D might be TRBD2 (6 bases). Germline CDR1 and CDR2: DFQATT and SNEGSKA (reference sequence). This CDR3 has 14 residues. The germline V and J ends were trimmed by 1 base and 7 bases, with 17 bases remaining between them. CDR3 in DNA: TGCAGTGCTAGAGCGGGGCGGAGGGCCTGGGAGCAGTACTTC. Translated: CSARAGRRAWEQYF.

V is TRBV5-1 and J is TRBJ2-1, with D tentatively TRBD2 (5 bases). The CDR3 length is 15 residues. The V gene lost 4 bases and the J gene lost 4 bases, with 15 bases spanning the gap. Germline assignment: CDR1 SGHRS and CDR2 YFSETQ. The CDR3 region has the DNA TGCGCCAGCAGCCCCGGCGAGGGAGAGTACAATGAGCAGTTCTTC. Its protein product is CASSPGEGEYNEQFF. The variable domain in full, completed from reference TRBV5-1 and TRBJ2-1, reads KAGVTQTPRYLIKTRGQQVTLSCSPISGHRSVSWYQQTPGQGLQFLFEYFSETQRNKGNFPGRFSGRQFSNSRSEMNVSTLELGDSALYLCASSPGEGEYNEQFFGPGTRLTVL.

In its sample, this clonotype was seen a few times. DNA for the CDR3: TGCAGTGCTAGGGGCGTTTATGAGCAGTTCTTC. Translating gives CSARGVYEQFF. The rearrangement joins TRBV20-1 to TRBJ2-1; D not resolved. The V gene lost 3 bases and the J gene lost 8 bases, with 8 bases spanning the gap. In germline, CDR1 is DFQATT, CDR2 SNEGSKA (reference sequence). This CDR3 is built from 11 residues.

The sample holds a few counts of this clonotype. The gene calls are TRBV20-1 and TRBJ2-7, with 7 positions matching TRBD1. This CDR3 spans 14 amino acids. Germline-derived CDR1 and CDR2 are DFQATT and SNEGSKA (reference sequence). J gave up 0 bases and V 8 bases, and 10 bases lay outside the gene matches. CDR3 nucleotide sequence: TGCAGTCAGGGGGTGAGCGCTAGCTCCTACGAGCAGTACTTC. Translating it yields CSQGVSASSYEQYF.